This note documents a single T cell receptor (beta chain) sequence. This sample is drawn from a study of long-term antiretroviral therapy in people with HIV. Germline CDR1 ENHRY, CDR2 SYGVKD. CDR3 length: 12 amino acids. With V trimmed by 8 bases and J by 7 bases, 8 bases remained unmatched. An immunoSEQ assay, version v3.0, was performed at survey level. This table comes from immunoSEQ multiplex PCR, and its TCRdb copy is limited to in-frame clones, with some not included. The table records approximately 20,000 clones, 70% to 85% of them present only once. The sample consisted of unsorted PBMCs, taken 0.5 years after starting antiretroviral therapy. The TCR sequence derives from a man in his late teens or twenties with HIV. This chain joins TRBV10-3 and TRBJ2-7; TRBD1 agrees at 7 bases. CDR3 sequence (DNA): TGTGCCATCGGGGACAGCCTCCAAGAGCAGTACTTC. It yields the protein CAIGDSLQEQYF.